The entry that follows covers one T cell receptor (beta chain) sequence. Its antigen is currently unknown. This record comes from a study of shared clonotypes between healthy human individuals. Naive CD45RA+ and memory CD45RA-negative subsets were split from CD4+ cells. Study-wide points: Several donors showed sharing of about 4.6% of naive CD4 clonotypes. It was the few donors that limited the genetic and exposure-history diversity represented.

Sorted-subset replicate PCRs used about 200 ng of genomic DNA. This amount corresponded to some 30,000 T cell genomes. Libraries were prepared by immunoSEQ multiplex PCR; TCRdb keeps only in-frame clonotypes and omits some of them. The repertoire holds 2 million to 2.5 million clones, with approximately 95% as singletons. The receptor was isolated from a man between 18 and 35 years old in good health. The source material was naive CD4+ T cells sorted from blood. Described subset: CD45RA+ positively selected.

CDR3 DNA sequence: TGTGCCACCGCACAGGGCTACGAGCAGTACTTC. Protein sequence: CATAQGYEQYF. The chain uses TRBV6-5 and TRBJ2-7; TRBD1 might be the D (6 bases). In germline, CDR1 is MNHEY, CDR2 SVGAGI. V lost 10 bases and J 3 bases, leaving 10 bases between the germline ends. CDR3 size: 11 residues.